Below are 18 T cell receptor beta chains sequenced from a single sample in a study of Ad26.COV2.S vaccination and SARS-CoV-2 variants. The treatment here: 15 to 20 received Ad26.COV2.S at low or high dose, single or two shots; roughly 5 received placebo; per-sample allocation not given. Vaccine and placebo recipients were sampled on day 63 after the first injection. The table came from immunoSEQ multiplex PCR; TCRdb's copy has only in-frame clones and leaves some out. The sample consists of 300,000 to 400,000 clones, roughly 91% of them appearing once. The source was peripheral blood, collected in a trial of Ad26.COV2.S vaccine versus placebo. Source of these receptors: a person aged 18-65 years who received the Ad26.COV2.S COVID-19 vaccine or a placebo.

This clone was seen a single time. V is TRBV7-8 and J is TRBJ2-7; D not resolved. Germline V lookup: CDR1 SGHVS, CDR2 FQNEAQ. The CDR3 is 13 residues long. V shed 7 bases and J shed 0 bases, with 10 bases lying between them. The CDR3 loop is CASNPAASYEQYF. The CDR3 nucleotides are TGTGCCAGCAACCCGGCCGCCTCCTACGAGCAGTACTTC.

This clone has a single count. The junction departs from germline at one end; a sequencing error may be responsible. V gene TRBV11-2 combines with J gene TRBJ2-7, with TRBD1 identical over 9 bases. Germline values: CDR1 SGHAT, CDR2 FQNNGV. This CDR3 region has 14 residues. In DNA form, the CDR3 reads TGTGCCAGCAGCTTAGATACGACAGGGGGACCCCCAGACTTC. As protein: CASSLDTTGGPPDF.

This sequence joins TRBV2 and TRBJ2-1, with 7 bases matching TRBD1. CDR3 length: 14 residues. Germline loops: CDR1 SNHLY, CDR2 FYNNEI. The ends lost 4 bases at V and 5 bases at J; junction bases unmatched: 5. The CDR3 reads CASSGRGQNNEQFF. CDR3 coding DNA: TGTGCCAGCAGTGGAAGGGGACAGAACAATGAGCAGTTCTTC.

The rearrangement uses TRBV18 and TRBJ1-2; the match to TRBD1 covers 7 bases. Per the germline V gene, CDR1 is KGHSH and CDR2 is LQKENI. The CDR3 extends over 15 amino acids. The V gene end was trimmed by 2 bases and the J gene end by 1 base; junction bases not matched to a gene: 4. CDR3 coding DNA: TGTGCCAGCTCACCAGGGACAGATTTTAACTATGGCTACACCTTC. Residues: CASSPGTDFNYGYTF.

CDR3 in amino acids: CASSFLQIQETQYF. CDR3 bases: TGTGCCAGCAGTTTCTTACAGATTCAAGAGACCCAGTACTTC. J is TRBJ2-5 and V is TRBV6-2 or TRBV6-3, with D uncertain. Germline-derived CDR1 and CDR2 are MNHEY and SVGEGT. V was pared by 4 bases and J by 2 bases, with 11 bases between. The CDR3 runs 14 residues.

The rearrangement uses TRBV19 and TRBJ1-5; D is unclear. The ends were cut back, 7 bases at V and 0 bases at J, with 7 bases in the middle. Germline V gene sequence: CDR1 LNHDA, CDR2 SQIVND (reference sequence). The CDR3 extends over 13 amino acids. Here the CDR3 reads CASTGSSNQPQHF. The CDR3, as DNA: TGTGCCAGTACCGGGAGTAGCAATCAGCCCCAGCATTTT.

This clone is a singleton in its sample. This chain connects TRBV5-5 to TRBJ1-1; 7 positions match TRBD1. Germline V gene lookup returns CDR1 SGHKS and CDR2 YYEKEE (reference sequence). The CDR3 loop spans 15 amino acids. After removal of 3 bases from V and 0 bases from J, the junction contained 5 bases not matched to a gene. CDR3 DNA: TGTGCCAGCAGCTCCGGGACAGCTATGAACACTGAAGCTTTCTTT. Protein: CASSSGTAMNTEAFF.

The chain carries TRBV29-1 and TRBJ2-3; 8 positions agree with TRBD1. CDR1 and CDR2 from the germline V gene are SQVTM and ANQGSEA. This CDR3 region has 14 residues. V lost 5 bases, J lost 11 bases, and 15 bases stayed unmatched. As DNA, the CDR3 is TGCAGCGTTCCGCGACAGGGGCGCGCCGATGGGCAGTATTTT. Its protein is CSVPRQGRADGQYF.

This clone was recorded a few times. The chain has TRBV2 and TRBJ1-1; D is unresolved. V was cut by 10 bases and J by 3 bases, with 21 bases left in between. There are 15 residues in the CDR3. CDR1 is SNHLY, CDR2 FYNNEI, per germline. The CDR3 DNA is TGTGCCATCGTAAAAATAATAACGCGGGACACTGAAGCTTTCTTT. It translates to CAIVKIITRDTEAFF.

The chain carries TRBV5-8 and TRBJ1-1; 7 bases align to TRBD1. The CDR3 length is 14 residues. Germline CDR1 SGHTS, CDR2 YDEGEE. V trimming: 6 bases; J trimming: 4 bases; junction bases outside the gene matches: 9. The CDR3 DNA reads TGTGCCAGCACCGCCCTGACAGGGAGCACTGAAGCTTTCTTT. This codes for CASTALTGSTEAFF.

This clone was seen a single time. The gene calls are TRBV15 and TRBJ1-5; D perhaps matches TRBD1 (5 bases). The germline CDR1 and CDR2 sequences are LNHNV and YYDKDF (reference sequence). Trimming shortened V by 3 bases and J by 0 bases, and 9 bases separated the two germline ends. The CDR3 is 15 residues long. The CDR3 nucleotides read TGTGCCACCAGCAGTACGCAGGGTAGCAATCAGCCCCAGCATTTT. Translating gives CATSSTQGSNQPQHF.

This chain connects TRBV2 to TRBJ2-7; 10 bases are a match to TRBD1. Germline CDR1 SNHLY, CDR2 FYNNEI. V gave up 6 bases and J gave up 6 bases; unmatched junction bases: 5. The CDR3 has 13 amino acids. CDR3 protein: CASRRTGGPEQYF. In DNA form, the CDR3 reads TGTGCCAGCAGACGGACAGGGGGTCCCGAGCAGTACTTC.

V and J are TRBV24-1 and TRBJ2-1, with a weak D call TRBD2 (6 bases). Between the trimmed V and J ends, which lost 3 bases and 7 bases, there was a span of 24 bases. There are 18 residues in the CDR3. From germline, CDR1 is KGHDR and CDR2 SFDVKD. CDR3 DNA: TGTGCCACCAGTGATCCCTCACTAACTAGCCTAACTGGGAATGAGCAGTTCTTC. This encodes CATSDPSLTSLTGNEQFF.

The chain uses TRBV28 and TRBJ2-1; 14 bases agree with TRBD2. From germline, CDR1 is MDHEN and CDR2 SYDVKM. V gave up 6 bases and J gave up 10 bases; unmatched junction bases: 8. The CDR3 extends over 15 amino acids. CDR3 loop: CASRPGTSGSQEQFF. DNA for the CDR3: TGTGCCAGCAGACCCGGGACTAGCGGGAGTCAGGAGCAGTTCTTC.

The rearrangement joins TRBV4-1 to TRBJ2-7; D may match TRBD1 or TRBD2 (5 bases each). V lost 4 bases, J lost 2 bases, and 12 bases lay in between. The CDR3 runs to 14 residues. Germline loops: CDR1 MGHRA, CDR2 YSYEKL. The CDR3 spells CASSPREGPYEQYF. The DNA of the CDR3 is TGCGCCAGCAGCCCCCGTGAGGGGCCCTACGAGCAGTACTTC.

The rearrangement uses TRBV18 and TRBJ2-3; 8 positions match TRBD1. J gave up 4 bases and V 3 bases, and 12 bases lay outside the gene matches. Germline lookup yields CDR1 KGHSH and CDR2 LQKENI. The CDR3 has 17 amino acids. This chain's CDR3 is CASSPLADRVVSDTQYF. The DNA of the CDR3 is TGTGCCAGCTCACCCCTCGCGGACAGGGTTGTATCAGATACGCAGTATTTT. Looking up the rest from reference TRBV18 and TRBJ2-3 gives the full variable domain: NAGVMQNPRHLVRRRGQEARLRCSPMKGHSHVYWYRQLPEEGLKFMVYLQKENIIDESGMPKERFSAEFPKEGPSILRIQQVVRGDSAAYFCASSPLADRVVSDTQYFGPGTRLTVL.

The chain employs TRBV27 and TRBJ2-3, with 9 bases lining up with TRBD1. The V gene's germline CDR1 is MNHEY and CDR2 SMNVEV (reference sequence). Germline trimming cut 6 bases from V and 0 bases from J; bases unmatched to any gene: 10. The CDR3 sequence is 17 residues long. CDR3 coding DNA: TGTGCCAGCAGCCGAAAGGGACAGGGCGGTAGCACAGATACGCAGTATTTT. This encodes CASSRKGQGGSTDTQYF.

This chain joins TRBV7-9 and TRBJ1-3, with 7 bases fitting TRBD1. J was trimmed by 6 bases and V by 6 bases; bases with no gene match: 8. The CDR3 covers 14 residues. CDR1 and CDR2 from the germline V gene are SEHNR and FQNEAQ (reference sequence). The CDR3 nucleotides read TGTGCCAGCAGAACCGACAGGGCTACAAACACCATATATTTT. Translated: CASRTDRATNTIYF.